Listed below are T cell receptor beta chains from one sample, sequenced in a study of OX40 agonist ivuxolimab in advanced cancers. Profiling relied on immunoSEQ multiplex PCR, and the TCRdb table lists in-frame clones only, not all of them. The sample has 55,000 to 85,000 clones; 80% to 95% are singletons. Sequencing was performed on CD4+ or CD8+ T cells sorted from blood, taken in a trial of the OX40 agonist ivuxolimab. The receptors stem from an adult with an advanced solid tumor such as melanoma, head and neck, liver or kidney cancer. CDR3s include the opening cysteine and the closing phenylalanine or tryptophan. The D gene is left open where the match is weak. Clone size appears in some rows only: once, few, many, or a class for an expanded clone.

j_gene	abundance	len	d_gene	v_gene	CDR3nt	CDR3aa
TRBJ2-7	-	13	-	TRBV6-6	TGTGCCAGCAGTTACCAGAGGGCCTACGAGCAGTACTTC	CASSYQRAYEQYF
TRBJ1-4	once	13	-	TRBV7-9	TGTGCCAGCAGCTTAGGACAGTCCGAAGTACTGTTTTTT	CASSLGQSEVLFF
TRBJ2-1	-	16	TRBD2	TRBV19	TGTGCCAGTACCCTGACTAGCGGGGGGATGTTCAATGAGCAGTTCTTC	CASTLTSGGMFNEQFF
TRBJ2-7	-	15	-	TRBV9	TGTGCCAGCAGCGTCGGAGCCGCGGGTCGCGACGAGCAGTACTTC	CASSVGAAGRDEQYF
TRBJ2-3	once	18	TRBD2	TRBV7-9	TGTGCCAGCACCCAGGGACCAATAGCGGGGGGTCTCACAGATACGCAGTATTTT	CASTQGPIAGGLTDTQYF
TRBJ2-5	-	14	-	TRBV6-6	TGTGCCAGCAACTTCCTCGGATTGCAAGAGACCCAGTACTTC	CASNFLGLQETQYF
TRBJ2-7	-	14	-	TRBV13	TGTGCCAGCAGCTACCGGGACGGCCCCTACGAGCAGTACTTC	CASSYRDGPYEQYF
TRBJ2-7	-	15	TRBD1	TRBV19	TGTGCCAGTAGTATCGGACAGGGAGATGGTTACGAGCAGTACTTC	CASSIGQGDGYEQYF
TRBJ1-2	-	11	-	TRBV29-1	TGCAGCTTCCGGGACGGGTATGGCTACACCTTC	CSFRDGYGYTF
TRBJ2-7	-	16	-	TRBV15	TGTGCCACCAGCAGAGGGGCGGCAGGCTCACCCTACGAGCAGTACTTC	CATSRGAAGSPYEQYF
TRBJ2-7	-	14	TRBD2	TRBV13	TGTGCCAGCAGCCCCGCCCGGCGGGGGAGGGAGCAGTACTTC	CASSPARRGREQYF
TRBJ2-1	-	14	-	TRBV29-1	TGCAGCGTTGATCTGGGGAGCTCCTACAATGAGCAGTTCTTC	CSVDLGSSYNEQFF
TRBJ2-7	-	13	TRBD1	TRBV29-1	TGCAGCGTTGGGGGGACAGGGGGCGGCGAGCAGTACTTC	CSVGGTGGGEQYF
TRBJ2-7	-	12	-	TRBV5-6	TGTGCCAGCAGCTTCGAGTTTGGGGAGCAGTACTTC	CASSFEFGEQYF
TRBJ2-1	once	11	TRBD2	TRBV7-2	TGTGCCAGCAGTTGGGGGGGTGAGCAGTTCTTC	CASSWGGEQFF
TRBJ2-1	-	15	TRBD2	TRBV9	TGTGCCAGCAGCGACCCAGCGGGGGGACACAATGAGCAGTTCTTC	CASSDPAGGHNEQFF
TRBJ1-4	-	17	-	TRBV7-5	TGTGCCAGAAGCTTAGCGCAGTTCCGGACAGGGAATGAAAAACTGTTTTTT	CARSLAQFRTGNEKLFF
TRBJ2-7	-	13	TRBD1	TRBV6-1	TGTGCCAGCAGCCCCGGGACAGTTTACGAGCAGTACTTC	CASSPGTVYEQYF
TRBJ1-5	-	15	TRBD1	TRBV27	TGTGCCAGCAGTTTCGGGACAGGGGGCAATCAGCCCCAGCATTTT	CASSFGTGGNQPQHF
TRBJ1-1	-	15	TRBD1	TRBV18	TGTGCCAGCTCCCTCCCGGGACAGGGCGAGGGTGAAGCTTTCTTT	CASSLPGQGEGEAFF
TRBJ1-3	-	14	TRBD1	TRBV7-6	TGTGCCAGCAGCTTCAGGGGGAAGGGAAACACCATATATTTT	CASSFRGKGNTIYF
TRBJ2-7	-	16	-	TRBV6-5	TGTGCCAGCAGTTACTGGACTCGGGGGGCGCAGTACGAGCAGTACTTC	CASSYWTRGAQYEQYF
TRBJ2-3	-	16	TRBD1	TRBV4-1	TGCGCCAGCAGCCAAGATCCGGGACAGGGTACAGATACGCAGTATTTT	CASSQDPGQGTDTQYF
TRBJ1-3	-	14	TRBD1	TRBV27	TGTGCCAGCAGTCCCCGGACAGGGGGAAACACCATATATTTT	CASSPRTGGNTIYF
TRBJ1-1	-	15	TRBD1	TRBV5-1	TGCGCCAGCACCTTGACAGGGGGCGACGGCACTGAAGCTTTCTTT	CASTLTGGDGTEAFF
TRBJ2-5	-	13	-	TRBV11-2	TGTGCCAGCCAGACAGGCTTTTCGGAGACCCAGTACTTC	CASQTGFSETQYF
TRBJ1-1	-	15	-	TRBV6-5	TGTGCCAGCAGTTACTCCGGGACCCCGGGCACTGAAGCTTTCTTT	CASSYSGTPGTEAFF
TRBJ2-7	-	17	-	TRBV18	TGTGCCAGCTCGTACATGGCCCGGGACGAGCGAACCTACGAGCAGTACTTC	CASSYMARDERTYEQYF
TRBJ2-1	-	18	-	TRBV7-9	TGTGCCAGCAGCTTAGAGGCCCGGGTGCAAGGACCGAACAATGAGCAGTTCTTC	CASSLEARVQGPNNEQFF
TRBJ2-7	-	14	TRBD1	TRBV11-2	TGTGCCAGCAGCTTAGGTGGGACAGGCTACGAGCAGTACTTC	CASSLGGTGYEQYF
TRBJ2-2	-	12	-	TRBV9	TGTGCCAGCAGCGTAGGTCTCGGGGAGCTGTTTTTT	CASSVGLGELFF
TRBJ2-3	-	15	-	TRBV11-2	TGTGCCAGCAGCTTAGTCGGGCAGGGCACAGATACGCAGTATTTT	CASSLVGQGTDTQYF
TRBJ2-7	-	15	-	TRBV4-2	TGTGCCAGCAGCCAAGAGGCGGGGGCCGCCTACGAGCAGTACTTC	CASSQEAGAAYEQYF
TRBJ2-7	-	13	-	TRBV4-2	TGTGCCAGCAGCGCAGATGCCGACAGCGAGCAGTACTTC	CASSADADSEQYF
TRBJ1-1	-	12	-	TRBV28	TGTGCCAGCAGTCCAGGGTACACTGAAGCTTTCTTT	CASSPGYTEAFF